Described below is a single T cell receptor beta chain sequence and its context. Its specificity is unknown. These data are taken from a study of T cells after yellow fever vaccination. Each CDR3 protein is one row after TCRdb ran MiXCR on the 5' RACE reads. The sample records 500,000 to 650,000 distinct CDR3 sequences, 17% being singletons. Whole-study results and caveats: A large majority of primary-vaccination clones showed up again after the booster (around 95% CD4, 88% CD8).

V gave up 5 bases and J gave up 7 bases, with 24 bases separating them. Germline CDR1 KGHSH, CDR2 LQKENI. The CDR3 totals 16 residues. The sequence derives from a young man who received the YFV17D yellow fever vaccine. The material sequenced was PBMCs, taken around 5 days after the first yellow fever vaccination. The chain is built from TRBV18 and TRBJ2-7; D unclear. This chain's CDR3 is CASSNLVGAGSVEQYF. The CDR3 DNA follows: TGTGCCAGCTCAAATCTCGTAGGAGCCGGGTCGGTTGAGCAGTACTTC.